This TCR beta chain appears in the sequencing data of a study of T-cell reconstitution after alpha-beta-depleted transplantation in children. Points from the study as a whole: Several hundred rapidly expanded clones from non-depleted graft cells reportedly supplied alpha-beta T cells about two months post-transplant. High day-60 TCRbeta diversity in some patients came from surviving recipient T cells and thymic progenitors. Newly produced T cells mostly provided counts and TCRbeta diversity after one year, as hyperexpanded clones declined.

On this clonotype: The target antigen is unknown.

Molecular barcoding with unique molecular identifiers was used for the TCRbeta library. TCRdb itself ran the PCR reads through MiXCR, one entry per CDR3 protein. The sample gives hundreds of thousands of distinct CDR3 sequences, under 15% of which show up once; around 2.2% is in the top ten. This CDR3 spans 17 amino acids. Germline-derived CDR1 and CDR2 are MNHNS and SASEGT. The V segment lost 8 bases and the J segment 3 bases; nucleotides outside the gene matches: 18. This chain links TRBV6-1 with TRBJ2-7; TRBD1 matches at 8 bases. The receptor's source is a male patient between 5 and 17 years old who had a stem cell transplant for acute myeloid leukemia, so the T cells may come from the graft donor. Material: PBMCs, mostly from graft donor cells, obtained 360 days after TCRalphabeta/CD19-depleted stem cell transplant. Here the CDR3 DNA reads TGTGCCAGCGCCCGGGCACCAGGGGGCGCAGGGGTCTACGAGCAGTACTTC. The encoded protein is CASARAPGGAGVYEQYF.